The 18 T cell receptor beta chains given below trace back to one sample, sequenced in a study of blood T cell repertoires in COVID-19. TCRdb's table, derived via immunoSEQ multiplex PCR, lists solely in-frame clones and lacks some. This table holds 220,000 or so clones, 80% to 85% found once. The sample taken for sequencing was peripheral blood. These receptors came from a woman aged 25 to 39 who had recovered from COVID-19.

This sequence joins TRBV11-2 and TRBJ1-2, with D maybe TRBD1 (6 bases). Germline loops: CDR1 SGHAT, CDR2 FQNNGV. Trimming took 0 bases from V and 0 from J, leaving 8 bases between them. The CDR3 has 15 amino acids. Written as DNA, the CDR3 is TGTGCCAGCAGCTTAGACAGGACAGCTAACTATGGCTACACCTTC. It codes for CASSLDRTANYGYTF. Looking up the rest from reference TRBV11-2 and TRBJ1-2 gives the full variable domain: EAGVAQSPRYKIIEKRQSVAFWCNPISGHATLYWYQQILGQGPKLLIQFQNNGVVDDSQLPKDRFSAERLKGVDSTLKIQPAKLEDSAVYLCASSLDRTANYGYTFGSGTRLTVV.

The gene calls are TRBV4-2 and TRBJ2-3; 8 bases line up with TRBD2. The CDR3 totals 15 residues. V lost 4 bases, J lost 5 bases, and 8 bases stayed unmatched. CDR1 is LGHNA and CDR2 is YNFKEQ in the germline V gene. CDR3 sequence reads: CASSPTSGAGDTQYF. CDR3 in DNA: TGTGCCAGCAGCCCCACTAGCGGCGCAGGAGATACGCAGTATTTT.

This clone occurred a few times. The rearrangement uses TRBV11-2 and TRBJ1-1, with TRBD1 matching 10 bases. After removal of 3 bases from V and 13 bases from J, the junction contained 5 bases not matched to a gene. Germline V gives CDR1 SGHAT, CDR2 FQNNGV. The CDR3 extends over 12 amino acids. The CDR3 coding sequence is TGTGCCAGCAGCTTGGACAGGGGGAATGGTTTCTTT. As protein: CASSLDRGNGFF.

The chain links TRBV4-1 to TRBJ1-2; no firm D call. CDR3 size: 12 residues. V was trimmed by 8 bases and J by 4 bases, leaving 11 bases between them. Germline CDR1 and CDR2: MGHRA and YSYEKL. CDR3 sequence: CASAGGRYGYTF. Here the CDR3 DNA reads TGCGCCAGCGCGGGCGGGCGCTATGGCTACACCTTC.

This chain joins TRBV19 and TRBJ2-5, with TRBD2 matching over 10 bases. Trimming removed 2 bases from V and 2 bases from J; junction bases left unmatched: 2. The germline V gene has CDR1 LNHDA and CDR2 SQIVND (reference sequence). There are 15 residues in the CDR3. The CDR3 loop is CASSILAGVQETQYF. The CDR3 bases are TGTGCCAGTAGTATACTAGCGGGGGTTCAAGAGACCCAGTACTTC.

V is TRBV24-1 and J is TRBJ2-7; possibly TRBD2 for D (6 bases). This CDR3 is built from 13 residues. V gave up 4 bases and J gave up 3 bases, with 9 bases separating them. Per the germline V gene, CDR1 is KGHDR and CDR2 is SFDVKD. CDR3 residues: CATSEPGVYEQYF. In DNA form, the CDR3 reads TGTGCCACCAGTGAGCCGGGAGTCTACGAGCAGTACTTC.

This chain connects TRBV6-6 to TRBJ2-5; 8 nucleotides agree with TRBD2. V lost 7 bases and J lost 2; bases outside the gene matches: 9. This CDR3 spans 15 amino acids. CDR1 MNHNY and CDR2 SVGAGI come from the germline V gene (reference sequence). CDR3 nucleotides: TGTGCCAGCACCCCGCGGGTAGCGGGACAAGAGACCCAGTACTTC. Protein: CASTPRVAGQETQYF.

The rearrangement links TRBV30 to TRBJ2-7; TRBD2 might be the D (5 bases). V lost 5 bases and J lost 6, with 17 bases in between. Germline V lookup: CDR1 GTSNPN, CDR2 SVGIG (reference sequence). The CDR3 extends over 13 amino acids. The CDR3 sequence: CAWARGSSSEQYF. CDR3 sequence (DNA): TGTGCCTGGGCCCGGGGTTCATCTTCCGAGCAGTACTTC.

J is TRBJ2-7 and V is TRBV7-9; TRBD1 might be the D (5 bases). The V and J ends lost 2 bases and 5 bases respectively, with 13 bases between them. Germline V gene lookup returns CDR1 SEHNR and CDR2 FQNEAQ (reference sequence). This CDR3 region has 14 residues. The CDR3 loop reads CASSLRTGRDEQYF. The CDR3 DNA reads TGTGCCAGCAGCTTACGTACAGGCAGGGACGAGCAGTACTTC.

As concerns this clone: At the DNA level, this CDR3 is encoded by other sequences in the same sample as well. The chain employs TRBV30 and TRBJ2-7; 10 bases fit TRBD2. CDR1 is GTSNPN, CDR2 SVGIG, per germline (reference sequence). The V and J ends lost 4 bases and 3 bases, in that order; junction bases with no gene match: 0. The CDR3 extends over 12 amino acids. CDR3 sequence reads: CAWTSGSYEQYF. CDR3 nucleotide sequence: TGTGCCTGGACTAGCGGGAGCTACGAGCAGTACTTC.

The J gene is TRBJ2-7, the V gene TRBV7-3; no clear D. Germline lookup yields CDR1 SGHTA and CDR2 FQGTGA. This CDR3 comprises 11 residues. V was clipped by 4 bases and J by 6 bases, with 7 bases between them. In nucleotides, the CDR3 is TGTGCCAGCAGCTCCGGTGGCGAGCAGTACTTC. It encodes CASSSGGEQYF.

V gene TRBV14 combines with J gene TRBJ2-2, with D maybe TRBD1 (6 bases). V lost 2 bases and J lost 6, with 10 bases in between. CDR1 and CDR2 from the germline V gene are SGHDN and FVKESK. The CDR3 totals 14 residues. The CDR3 DNA reads TGTGCCAGCAGCCAACAGGGGCGCGCCGGGGAGCTGTTTTTT. It yields the protein CASSQQGRAGELFF.

This clone showed up just once. This chain's CDR3 is CASTGGLNTGELFF. CDR3 in DNA: TGTGCCAGCACGGGAGGACTGAACACCGGGGAGCTGTTTTTT. The chain uses TRBV9 and TRBJ2-2, with 7 bases fitting TRBD2. The J segment lost 1 base and the V segment lost 6 bases, leaving 3 bases of the junction unmatched. The CDR3 contains 14 residues. Germline CDR1 reads SGDLS; CDR2 reads YYNGEE.

This chain uses TRBV9 with TRBJ1-6; perhaps TRBD1 as D (5 bases). V dropped 2 bases and J dropped 5 bases, with 17 bases sitting between them. Germline V gene data show CDR1 as SGDLS and CDR2 as YYNGEE. CDR3 length equals 17 residues. In DNA form, the CDR3 reads TGTGCCAGCAGCGTTCAGGGTTGGGCATCAAATAATTCACCCCTCCACTTT. Residues: CASSVQGWASNNSPLHF.

The chain recombines TRBV3-1 (or the pseudogene TRBV3-2) with TRBJ2-5; a possible D gene is TRBD2 (8 bases). V lost 3 bases and J lost 5, with 19 bases in between. CDR3 length: 16 residues. The germline gives CDR1 LGHDT, CDR2 YNNKEL (reference sequence). The CDR3 sequence is CASSQDRSAGEETQYF. The CDR3 nucleotides read TGTGCCAGCAGCCAGGACAGGTCAGCGGGAGAGGAGACCCAGTACTTC.

This clone appeared a single time. This chain links TRBV29-1 with TRBJ2-3; 8 nucleotides line up with TRBD1. Looked up from germline, CDR1 is SQVTM and CDR2 is ANQGSEA. The V and J ends lost 7 bases and 4 bases, in that order; junction bases with no gene match: 10. This CDR3 has 14 residues. This chain's CDR3 is CSAETGDGADTQYF. The CDR3 DNA reads TGCAGCGCTGAGACAGGGGATGGCGCAGATACGCAGTATTTT.

This clone was detected once. J is TRBJ1-5 and V is TRBV9, with D hard to call. This CDR3 has 13 amino acids. Deletions cut 0 bases from V and 4 bases from J, with 5 bases between. Looked up from germline, CDR1 is SGDLS and CDR2 is YYNGEE. The CDR3 loop reads CASSVVPNQPQHF. In DNA, the CDR3 is TGTGCCAGCAGCGTAGTCCCTAATCAGCCCCAGCATTTT. Full variable domain (outside the CDR3, taken from reference TRBV9 and TRBJ1-5): DSGVTQTPKHLITATGQRVTLRCSPRSGDLSVYWYQQSLDQGLQFLIQYYNGEERAKGNILERFSAQQFPDLHSELNLSSLELGDSALYFCASSVVPNQPQHFGDGTRLSIL.

The chain links TRBV7-2 to TRBJ2-1; 7 nucleotides match TRBD1. The CDR3 consists of 15 residues. The J segment lost 4 bases and the V segment lost 7 bases, leaving 10 bases of the junction unmatched. Germline V gives CDR1 SGHTA, CDR2 FQGNSA. CDR3 nucleotide sequence: TGTGCCAGCAATCCAAGGGACAGTCCTTACAATGAGCAGTTCTTC. Encoded protein: CASNPRDSPYNEQFF.